This TCR beta chain was obtained from a study of T cell responses to AZD1222 COVID-19 vaccine. Study at large: Pooling was applied to second doses at about 4 or about 12 weeks. Study-wide findings and caveats: The donor cohort was predominantly white British with a female majority, and clonal diversity may have been underestimated.

V shed 7 bases and J 3 bases; nucleotides not matched to a gene: 3. The CDR3 has 13 amino acids. Looked up from germline, CDR1 is SNHLY and CDR2 is FYNNEI. Sequenced by immunoSEQ multiplex PCR; TCRdb stores in-frame clones only, minus some. The sample consists of about 180,000 clones, just over 85% of them appearing once. This clone showed up just once. As yet, its antigen is unknown. The chain carries TRBV2 and TRBJ2-3, with 8 nucleotides matching TRBD2. This clonotype was obtained from an adult in good health. The sequencing used peripheral blood, collected on day 0 of AZD1222 vaccination. Here the CDR3 reads CASNKRETDTQYF. In DNA form, the CDR3 reads TGTGCCAGCAACAAGCGGGAGACAGATACGCAGTATTTT.